This TCR beta chain was observed in a study of shared clonotypes between healthy human individuals (dated by TCRdb to the early 2020s). For the study in its entirety: Three men and a couple of women, aged 18 to 49 years, made up the cohort. For each donor, three plates each were used for CD4 naive and CD4 memory, two plates were used for CD8 naive, and one plate was used for CD8 memory. To estimate repertoire size and how much clonotypes are shared between individuals, the study performed deep sequencing of blood TCR repertoires from roughly five healthy adults. To increase sequencing depth and limit assay-specific biases, different laboratories used diverse techniques to prepare libraries and sequence TCR repertoires. Each donor's leukapheresis produced roughly between about 0.8 and 10 billion PBMCs.

The paper's findings and limits, for the study overall: Larger estimated clonotype richness was generally found for naive subsets than for memory subsets. Sampling was limited to blood, and TCR repertoires in tissue likely differ from TCR repertoires in blood. Sharing across a few donors was observed for about 4.8% of naive CD4, under 4% of naive CD8, 2% to 2.5% of memory CD4, and 0.4% of memory CD8 clonotypes. The genetic and exposure-history diversity represented was limited by the small number of donors. Pairwise subsampling indicated that sequencing depth was expected to affect the degree of clonotype sharing among donors. Rarefaction of sorted-subset datasets indicated incomplete sequencing despite the large sequencing depth. Compared with non-shared clonotypes, the clonotypes found in all four sorted-subset donors had higher generation probabilities.

TCR CDR3 regions were amplified from genomic DNA by multiplex PCR using the deep immunoSEQ assay. Extracted genomic DNA from each cell subset was spread evenly across all wells of several immunoSEQ 96-well plates, with each plate serving as a replicate. For sorted subsets, 150 to 250 ng of genomic DNA, equivalent to 25,000 to 35,000 T cell genomes, went into each replicate PCR. Purified libraries were measured with a Qubit 3.0 fluorometer, size-checked on a Bioanalyzer 2100, and measured again with the KAPA Library Quantification kit. Every immunoSEQ 96-well plate was sequenced on a separate single-read 150-cycle Illumina NextSeq 550 flow cell. The source study handled its data this way. The immunoSEQ output contained only junctional sequences without quality scores, so filtering could not match that applied to full-length reads. Sequences were annotated with PyIR, a Python wrapper for IgBLAST v1.9, using IMGT germline references to assign V/J genes and CDR3. Reads with weak V/J assignments (E-value above 1e-6), missing CDR3, stop codons, out-of-frame junctions, or ambiguous translated residues were removed. V3J clonotypes were defined as sequences sharing the same inferred V gene, J gene, and CDR3 amino acid sequence. The percentage overlap between two repertoires was calculated by dividing the number of shared unique clonotypes by the size of the smaller repertoire. Richness of each repertoire was evaluated using RTK rarefaction, the Chao1 estimator, and Recon v2.1 estimates of unobserved clonotypes. OLGA was used to compute generation probabilities for all TCRbeta clonotypes that the gDNA method yielded from a handful of donors. The immuneACCESS repertoire file appears here via TCRdb, limited to in-frame rearrangements. These files lack a portion of the clones; in checked studies, under half of the deficit traces to unresolved V genes, and the cause of the others is not known. That table supplies the V and J calls and clone size; D and trimming were determined from the DNA. Present in this sample are fewer than 700,000 clones, approximately 95% of which were seen just once. Together, the top ten hold over 0.095% of the sample.

V is cut by 6 bases and J by 4 bases, and the space between the germline ends is 13 bases. The CDR3 measures 13 amino acids from cysteine to phenylalanine. Left in the record is the CDR3 DNA by itself, 39 bases read in frame from the first base. Taken from the germline V gene (reference sequence), the CDR1 and CDR2 loops are LNHDA and SQIVND. With regard to this clone: It lacks a known antigen. It has no much larger one-base neighbor in the sample; base qualities were not kept.

For the CD8 naive samples, CD45RO-negative cells were positively selected for CCR7, yielding a CD45RA+CCR7+ population from which TemRA cells were excluded. The donors were healthy, HIV-negative adults with no recently reported acute infections or vaccinations. Every donor was a Caucasian adult residing in Nashville, Tennessee, USA. Blood was collected by leukapheresis, and PBMCs were isolated by Ficoll-Histopaque density gradient centrifugation and then cryopreserved in liquid nitrogen vapor phase. Purity and quantity of every magnetically sorted T cell population were checked by analytical flow cytometry. From each sorted fraction, genomic DNA was isolated and quantified by UV absorbance on a Nanodrop 2000c.

The specimen sequenced was naive CD8+ T cells sorted from blood. The cell subset or site label for this specimen denotes: CD45RA+CCR7+. The receptor was isolated from a woman in her thirties in good health. Rearrangement joined TRBV19 to TRBJ2-7, and perhaps TRBD2 as D gene, on 6 matching bases. The sequenced DNA is TGTGCCAGTAGCATGGGCGGGATGTACGAGCAGTACTTC. Translated, it gives CASSMGGMYEQYF.